This is a list of T cell receptor beta chains from one sample in a study of blood T cells in healthy people across ages. TCRdb redid the calling of the 5' RACE reads with MiXCR, one entry per CDR3 protein. The sample holds roughly 680,000 distinct CDR3 sequences, approximately 52% seen once. Material for sequencing was blood. The receptors stem from a woman older than 75 in good health. Each CDR3 is given with its conserved first and last residue. Fields, in order: J gene, V gene, D gene, clone size, CDR3 DNA, CDR3 protein. A D gene is named only where the DNA matches it firmly. Size is stated for part of the rows, as once, few or many counts, or as a class when the clone is expanded.

TRBJ2-1,TRBV6-1,-,once,TGTGCCAGCAGTGTAAGCACGTATGAGCAGTTCTTC,CASSVSTYEQFF
TRBJ2-1,TRBV5-1,-,many,TGCGCCAGCGCCCGGGGTACTTCTGAGCAGTTCTTC,CASARGTSEQFF
TRBJ2-2,TRBV27,-,-,TGTGCCAGCAGTTTATTCCAGGGCCCCGGGGAGCTGTTTTTT,CASSLFQGPGELFF
TRBJ1-2,TRBV30,-,many,TGTGCCTGGGGAACAGGCCCTTCATATGGCTACACCTTC,CAWGTGPSYGYTF
TRBJ1-1,TRBV29-1,-,few,TGCAGCGTGGGGGATGGGACGAACACTGAAGCTTTCTTT,CSVGDGTNTEAFF
TRBJ2-3,TRBV20-1,-,-,TGCAGTGCAAAAGAAGAGTTCGGCACAGATACGCAGTATTTT,CSAKEEFGTDTQYF
TRBJ2-7,TRBV28,TRBD1,-,TGTGCCATCTCACACAGGGGGCACTACGAGCAGTACTTC,CAISHRGHYEQYF
TRBJ1-6,TRBV20-1,-,-,TGCAGTGCTAGTGTCGGGTTTCGGTATTCACCCCTCCACTTT,CSASVGFRYSPLHF
TRBJ2-5,TRBV2,-,-,TGTGCCAGCAGTGATATGGTTGGGAACCAAGAGACCCAGTACTTC,CASSDMVGNQETQYF
TRBJ2-7,TRBV3-1,TRBD2,-,TGTGCCAGCAGCCAAGGGACTAGCGGGGAGCAGTACTTC,CASSQGTSGEQYF
TRBJ2-1,TRBV7-6,TRBD2,-,TGTGCCAGCAGCTTCACCTCCGGGACTAGCGGGAGCTCCTACAATGAGCAGTTCTTC,CASSFTSGTSGSSYNEQFF
TRBJ2-6,TRBV28,TRBD1,many,TGTGCCAGCAGCCCAATCAGGACAGGGCTCTCTGGGGCCAACGTCCTGACTTTC,CASSPIRTGLSGANVLTF
TRBJ2-1,TRBV4-2,-,many,TGTGCCAGCAGCCGTCAAGGGGCCACCGCGAACAATGAGCAGTTCTTC,CASSRQGATANNEQFF
TRBJ2-1,TRBV3-1,TRBD2,many,TGTGCCAGCAGCCAAGTATACCTAGCGGGCAACAATGAGCAGTTCTTC,CASSQVYLAGNNEQFF
TRBJ2-5,TRBV2,-,-,TGTGCCAGCACTTCGACACGCTCAGAGACCCAGTACTTC,CASTSTRSETQYF
TRBJ2-3,TRBV3-1,-,few,TGTGCCAGCAGCCCCGGTACTAGCATAGATACGCAGTATTTT,CASSPGTSIDTQYF
TRBJ2-5,TRBV5-1,-,-,TGCGCCAGCAGCCTCTTACCGCCCCCTCAAGAGACCCAGTACTTC,CASSLLPPPQETQYF
TRBJ2-1,TRBV28,-,few,TGTGCCAGCAGTCTAGGGGGGGGGAATAGGAATGAGCAGTTCTTC,CASSLGGGNRNEQFF
TRBJ2-6,TRBV2,TRBD1,many,TGTGCCAGCGGGACAGCCTCTGGGGCCAACGTCCTGACTTTC,CASGTASGANVLTF
TRBJ2-7,TRBV20-1,-,once,TGCAGTGCTAGCTGGTACCAGGGCGAGCAGTACTTC,CSASWYQGEQYF
TRBJ2-3,TRBV10-3,TRBD2,few,TGTGCCATCCGCAGCCCCAGCGGGGGGTCGAATACGCAGTATTTT,CAIRSPSGGSNTQYF
TRBJ2-7,TRBV27,-,many,TGTGCCAGCAGTCTGAAGCAGGGAGGCAATGAGCAGTACTTC,CASSLKQGGNEQYF
TRBJ2-3,TRBV3-1,-,-,TGTGCCAGCAGCCAAGTAGAGTCCGTCGGACAGACGCAGTATTTT,CASSQVESVGQTQYF
TRBJ1-2,TRBV12-3/TRBV12-4,-,-,TGTGCCAGCAGTTTGGAAGGGGCCGCGGATGGCCACACCTTC,CASSLEGAADGHTF
TRBJ1-1,TRBV27,-,-,TGTGCCAGCAGTAGGGGCTTCGGACAAGGAATTGCTGAAGCTTTCTTT,CASSRGFGQGIAEAFF